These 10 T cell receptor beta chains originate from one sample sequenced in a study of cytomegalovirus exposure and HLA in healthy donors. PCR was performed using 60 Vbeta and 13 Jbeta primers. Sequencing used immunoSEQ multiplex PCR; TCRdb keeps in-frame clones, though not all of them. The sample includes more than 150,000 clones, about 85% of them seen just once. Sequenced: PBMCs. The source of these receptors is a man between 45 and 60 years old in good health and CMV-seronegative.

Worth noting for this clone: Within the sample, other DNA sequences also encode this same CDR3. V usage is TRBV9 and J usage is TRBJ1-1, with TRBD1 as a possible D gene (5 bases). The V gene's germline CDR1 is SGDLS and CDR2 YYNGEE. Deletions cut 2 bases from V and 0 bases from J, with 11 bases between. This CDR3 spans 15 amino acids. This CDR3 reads CASSVGQGLNTEAFF. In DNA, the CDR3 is TGTGCCAGCAGCGTCGGACAAGGCTTGAACACTGAAGCTTTCTTT.

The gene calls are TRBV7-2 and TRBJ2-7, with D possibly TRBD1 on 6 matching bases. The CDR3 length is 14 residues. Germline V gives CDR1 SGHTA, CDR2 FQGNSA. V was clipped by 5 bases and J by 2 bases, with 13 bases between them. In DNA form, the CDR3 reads TGTGCCAGCAGCCAATTTGGACAGCCCTACGAGCAGTACTTC. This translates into CASSQFGQPYEQYF. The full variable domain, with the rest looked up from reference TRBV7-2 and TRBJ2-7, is GAGVSQSPSNKVTEKGKDVELRCDPISGHTALYWYRQSLGQGLEFLIYFQGNSAPDKSGLPSDRFSAERTGGSVSTLTIQRTQQEDSAVYLCASSQFGQPYEQYFGPGTRLTVT.

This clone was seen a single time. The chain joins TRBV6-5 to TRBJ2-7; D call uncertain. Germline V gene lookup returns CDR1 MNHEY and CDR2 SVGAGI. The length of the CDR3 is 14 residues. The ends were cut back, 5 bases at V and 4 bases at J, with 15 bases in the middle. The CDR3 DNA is TGTGCCAGCAGTCCCCATGACTCCCCGTACGAGCAGTACTTC. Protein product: CASSPHDSPYEQYF.

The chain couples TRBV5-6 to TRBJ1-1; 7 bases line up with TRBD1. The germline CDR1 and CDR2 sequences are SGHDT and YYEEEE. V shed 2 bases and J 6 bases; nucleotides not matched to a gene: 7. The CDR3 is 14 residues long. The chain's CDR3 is CASSFDRVLAEAFF. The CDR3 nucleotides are TGTGCCAGCAGCTTCGACAGGGTATTAGCTGAAGCTTTCTTT.

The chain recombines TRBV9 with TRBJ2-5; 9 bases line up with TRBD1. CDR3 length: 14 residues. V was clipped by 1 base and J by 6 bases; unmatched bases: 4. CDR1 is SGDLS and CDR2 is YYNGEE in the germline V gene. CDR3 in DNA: TGTGCCAGCAGCGTACGGGACAGGGCGAAGACCCAGTACTTC. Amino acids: CASSVRDRAKTQYF. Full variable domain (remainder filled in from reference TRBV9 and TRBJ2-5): DSGVTQTPKHLITATGQRVTLRCSPRSGDLSVYWYQQSLDQGLQFLIQYYNGEERAKGNILERFSAQQFPDLHSELNLSSLELGDSALYFCASSVRDRAKTQYFGPGTRLLVL.

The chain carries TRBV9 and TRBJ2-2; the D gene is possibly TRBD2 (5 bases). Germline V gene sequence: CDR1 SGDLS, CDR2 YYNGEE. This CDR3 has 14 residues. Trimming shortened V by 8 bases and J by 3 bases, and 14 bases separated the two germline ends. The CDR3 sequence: CASSGIAYTGELFF. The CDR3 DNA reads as TGTGCCAGTTCGGGGATAGCGTACACCGGGGAGCTGTTTTTT.

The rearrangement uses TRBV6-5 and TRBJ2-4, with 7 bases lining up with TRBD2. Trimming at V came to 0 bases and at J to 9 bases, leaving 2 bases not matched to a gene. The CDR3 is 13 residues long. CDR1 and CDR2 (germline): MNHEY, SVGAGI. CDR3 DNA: TGTGCCAGCAGTTACTCCCCGGGGGGCATTCAGTACTTC. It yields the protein CASSYSPGGIQYF.

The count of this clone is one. CDR3: CASSIKGNQPQHF. In DNA form, the CDR3 reads TGTGCCAGTAGTATAAAGGGGAATCAGCCCCAGCATTTT. The chain employs TRBV19 and TRBJ1-5; a possible D gene is TRBD1 (5 bases). CDR1 LNHDA and CDR2 SQIVND come from the germline V gene (reference sequence). This CDR3 comprises 13 residues. Trimming took 2 bases from V and 4 from J, leaving 6 bases between them.

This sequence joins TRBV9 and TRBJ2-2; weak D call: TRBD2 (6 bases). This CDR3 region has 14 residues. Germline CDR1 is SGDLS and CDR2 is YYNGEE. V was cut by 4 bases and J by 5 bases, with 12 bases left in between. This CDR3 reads CASSPRGRTGELFF. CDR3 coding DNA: TGTGCCAGCAGCCCTCGGGGGAGAACCGGGGAGCTGTTTTTT. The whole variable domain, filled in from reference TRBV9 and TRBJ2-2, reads DSGVTQTPKHLITATGQRVTLRCSPRSGDLSVYWYQQSLDQGLQFLIQYYNGEERAKGNILERFSAQQFPDLHSELNLSSLELGDSALYFCASSPRGRTGELFFGEGSRLTVL.

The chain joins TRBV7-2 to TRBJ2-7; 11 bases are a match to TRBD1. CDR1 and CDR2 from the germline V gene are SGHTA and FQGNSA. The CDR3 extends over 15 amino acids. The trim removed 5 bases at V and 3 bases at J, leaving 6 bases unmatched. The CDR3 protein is CASSAAGTGGYEQYF. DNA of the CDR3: TGTGCCAGCAGCGCCGCCGGGACAGGGGGCTACGAGCAGTACTTC.